The 21 T cell receptor beta chains in this list originate from one sample, sequenced in a study of identical twins. TCRdb reprocessed the 5' RACE reads with MiXCR, giving one entry per CDR3 protein. Found here are around 650,000 distinct CDR3 sequences, roughly 7.2% of them singletons; the top ten hold 1.6%. The same data also went into a second study, on yellow fever vaccine responses in identical twins.

The material sequenced was PBMCs. The receptor source for this set is a woman in her late teens or twenties in good health.

The chain employs TRBV19 and TRBJ2-3; weak D call: TRBD1 (5 bases). The CDR3 sequence is 14 residues long. Trimming left V 9 bases short and J 1 base short, with 14 bases between. CDR1 and CDR2 (germline): LNHDA, SQIVND (reference sequence). CDR3 bases: TGTGCCAGCAGGGCCCAGAGCCGCACAGATACGCAGTATTTT. Translation gives CASRAQSRTDTQYF.

Many counts were recorded for this clonotype. The chain links TRBV7-8 to TRBJ2-7; weak D call: TRBD2 (6 bases). Per the germline V gene, CDR1 is SGHVS and CDR2 is FQNEAQ. This CDR3 region has 16 residues. Trimming left V 2 bases short and J 3 bases short, with 17 bases between. In nucleotides, the CDR3 is TGTGCCAGCAGCTTACGGCCTGGGACTCCAGGCTACGAGCAGTACTTC. Translated: CASSLRPGTPGYEQYF.

This clonotype was counted ten times or more. The gene calls are TRBV29-1 and TRBJ2-7; D may be TRBD1 (5 bases). The CDR3 contains 12 residues. CDR1 and CDR2 (germline): SQVTM, ANQGSEA. Between the trimmed V and J ends, which lost 2 bases and 9 bases, there was a span of 14 bases. CDR3 protein: CSVEKQGLGQYF. The CDR3 region has the DNA TGCAGCGTTGAAAAGCAGGGCCTAGGGCAGTACTTC.

This clonotype was seen a handful of times. V and J are TRBV3-1 and TRBJ1-5, with D tentatively TRBD1 (5 bases). Germline V gene data show CDR1 as LGHDT and CDR2 as YNNKEL (reference sequence). The CDR3 consists of 16 residues. V lost 1 base and J 6 bases, leaving 16 bases between the germline ends. The CDR3 loop is CASSQGGRGWGQPQHF. The CDR3 nucleotides read TGTGCCAGCAGCCAAGGAGGACGGGGCTGGGGTCAGCCCCAGCATTTT.

In its sample, this clonotype was seen a few times. The rearrangement joins TRBV6-1 to TRBJ2-3; TRBD2 matches 12 bases. V was pared by 8 bases and J by 7 bases, with 10 bases of the junction left unmatched. The length of the CDR3 is 15 residues. CDR1 and CDR2 from the germline V gene are MNHNS and SASEGT. CDR3 nucleotide sequence: TGTGCCAGCTATACCCCGACTAGCGGGAGACATACGCAGTATTTT. Its protein product is CASYTPTSGRHTQYF.

This clonotype turned up a few times. This chain connects TRBV20-1 to TRBJ2-1, with D perhaps matching TRBD1 (6 bases). The CDR3 is 14 amino acids. The germline V gene has CDR1 DFQATT and CDR2 SNEGSKA (reference sequence). V was pared by 4 bases and J by 4 bases, with 14 bases between. Here the CDR3 DNA reads TGCAGTGCTAAAACAGGGATTACTTACAATGAGCAGTTCTTC. Protein: CSAKTGITYNEQFF.

This clonotype was picked up a small number of times. This chain links TRBV11-1 with TRBJ2-7, with D possibly matching TRBD1 (6 bases). V was trimmed by 4 bases and J by 5 bases, leaving 12 bases between them. From germline, CDR1 is SGHAT and CDR2 FQDESV (reference sequence). The CDR3 length is 13 residues. The CDR3 DNA sequence: TGTGCCAGCAGCTCTAATGGGGGCGACGAGCAGTACGTC. Protein sequence: CASSSNGGDEQYV.

This clonotype was detected a few times. This rearrangement joins TRBV6-6 to TRBJ2-5; tentatively, D is TRBD2 (6 bases). The CDR3 sequence is 13 residues long. V was shortened by 7 bases and J by 2 bases, with 11 bases between the two germline ends. The germline V gene encodes CDR1 MNHNY and CDR2 SVGAGI (reference sequence). CDR3 bases: TGTGCCAGCACCCGGGCGGGGCAAGAGACCCAGTACTTC. It encodes CASTRAGQETQYF.

This clonotype was seen only a few times. The rearrangement joins TRBV10-3 to TRBJ2-1; D is ambiguous. The V gene's germline CDR1 is ENHRY and CDR2 SYGVKD. This CDR3 has 15 amino acids. V was trimmed by 7 bases and J by 0 bases, leaving 13 bases between them. The CDR3, as DNA: TGTGCCATCACCGGTGGGGAAGGCTCCTACAATGAGCAGTTCTTC. Residues: CAITGGEGSYNEQFF.

This clonotype has only a few counts. V gene TRBV21-1 combines with J gene TRBJ2-7; TRBD1 is the table's D call and was not checked against the DNA. TRBV21-1 is deemed a pseudogene. This CDR3 is 15 amino acids long. The CDR3 DNA reads as TGTGCCAGCGGGACAGGGGAGTTCATTTCCTACGAGCAGTACTTC. Its protein product is CASGTGEFISYEQYF.

This clonotype was counted only a few times. The chain carries TRBV5-1 and TRBJ2-1; 10 bases match TRBD2. The J segment lost 2 bases and the V segment lost 6 bases, leaving 5 bases of the junction unmatched. Germline CDR1 SGHRS, CDR2 YFSETQ. The CDR3 is 15 amino acids. Here the CDR3 reads CASTKAGGPYNEQFF. The CDR3 nucleotides are TGCGCCAGCACCAAAGCGGGAGGGCCCTACAATGAGCAGTTCTTC.

This clonotype was detected only a few times. The chain joins TRBV4-1 to TRBJ1-1; possibly TRBD1 for D (6 bases). Germline V gene sequence: CDR1 MGHRA, CDR2 YSYEKL. CDR3 size: 15 residues. The V and J ends lost 2 bases and 1 base respectively, with 11 bases between them. The CDR3 loop is CASSQPRGKNTEAFF. For the CDR3, the DNA is TGCGCCAGCAGCCAACCAAGGGGGAAGAACACTGAAGCTTTCTTT.

This clonotype appeared many times. The rearrangement joins TRBV20-1 to TRBJ2-7; D is perhaps TRBD1 or TRBD2 (5 bases each). This CDR3 has 15 residues. CDR1 and CDR2 (germline): DFQATT, SNEGSKA (reference sequence). Trimming removed 1 base from V and 0 bases from J, with 13 bases in between. Here the CDR3 DNA reads TGCAGTGCTAGAGGGTCGGGACGCCCCTCCTACGAGCAGTACTTC. This gives the protein CSARGSGRPSYEQYF.

This clonotype showed up just a few times. The chain couples TRBV3-1 to TRBJ1-1; no clear D. The CDR3 has 15 amino acids. The V gene lost 1 base and the J gene lost 1 base, with 10 bases spanning the gap. From germline, CDR1 is LGHDT and CDR2 YNNKEL (reference sequence). CDR3 region: CASSQARQPNTEAFF. CDR3 DNA: TGTGCCAGCAGCCAAGCCCGGCAGCCGAACACTGAAGCTTTCTTT.

This clonotype appeared many times. The chain has TRBV15 and TRBJ2-7; TRBD2 matches at 7 bases. Germline V gives CDR1 LNHNV, CDR2 YYDKDF (reference sequence). This CDR3 comprises 14 residues. The V gene end was trimmed by 5 bases and the J gene end by 4 bases; junction bases not matched to a gene: 8. DNA for the CDR3: TGTGCCACCAGCGCTATTAGCGGGCAGTACGAGCAGTACTTC. Residues: CATSAISGQYEQYF. The full variable domain, with the rest looked up from reference TRBV15 and TRBJ2-7, is DAMVIQNPRYQVTQFGKPVTLSCSQTLNHNVMYWYQQKSSQAPKLLFHYYDKDFNNEADTPDNFQSRRPNTSFCFLDIRSPGLGDTAMYLCATSAISGQYEQYFGPGTRLTVT.

The V and J genes are TRBV28 and TRBJ2-1; D is ambiguous. CDR1 is MDHEN and CDR2 is SYDVKM in the germline V gene. The CDR3 length is 15 residues. Trimming stripped 8 bases from V and 5 bases from J, with 19 bases between. This chain's CDR3 is CASGRPWAAHNEQFF. The DNA of the CDR3 is TGTGCCAGCGGAAGACCTTGGGCCGCTCACAATGAGCAGTTCTTC.

This clonotype appeared a few times. V usage is TRBV7-2 and J usage is TRBJ1-5; D is ambiguous. Germline V gene sequence: CDR1 SGHTA, CDR2 FQGNSA. The V end lost 7 bases, the J end lost 3 bases, and 7 bases lay between the germline ends. The CDR3 runs 12 residues. Here the CDR3 reads CASTHNNQPQHF. The CDR3 DNA is TGTGCCAGCACCCACAACAATCAGCCCCAGCATTTT.

J is TRBJ1-5 and V is TRBV7-9, with D hard to call. Germline CDR1 is SEHNR and CDR2 is FQNEAQ (reference sequence). Trimming cost V 8 bases and J 3 bases, with 11 bases left between them. The CDR3 spans 13 residues. For the CDR3, the DNA is TGTGCCAGCTGTAGATTGGACAATCAGCCCCAGCATTTT. Its protein product is CASCRLDNQPQHF.

This clonotype was recorded at least ten times. The V and J genes are TRBV7-2 and TRBJ2-3; D remains ambiguous. This CDR3 comprises 14 residues. Germline loops: CDR1 SGHTA, CDR2 FQGNSA. The V gene lost 5 bases and the J gene lost 5 bases, with 14 bases spanning the gap. The CDR3 loop reads CASSPFPPGDTQYF. For the CDR3, the DNA is TGTGCCAGCAGCCCTTTTCCCCCGGGAGATACGCAGTATTTT.

In its sample, this clonotype was seen many times. The chain is built from TRBV12-3 or TRBV12-4 and TRBJ2-3; 8 positions agree with TRBD2. Trimming removed 6 bases from V and 4 bases from J; junction bases left unmatched: 6. This CDR3 contains 14 residues. CDR3 loop: CASRGTSSADTQYF. Here the CDR3 DNA reads TGTGCCAGCAGGGGGACTAGTTCGGCAGATACGCAGTATTTT.

This clonotype was observed a handful of times. The chain carries TRBV6-5 and TRBJ2-7, with 10 bases lining up with TRBD1. Unmatched junction bases numbered 2, after V lost 0 bases and J lost 3 bases. This CDR3 spans 15 amino acids. Germline V gives CDR1 MNHEY, CDR2 SVGAGI. The CDR3 DNA follows: TGTGCCAGCAGTTACTCGACAGGGGGCAACTACGAGCAGTACTTC. It is translated as CASSYSTGGNYEQYF.